The 10 T cell receptor beta chains presented below share a single source sample, sequenced in a study of T-cell reconstitution after alpha-beta-depleted transplantation in children. Unique molecular identifiers were incorporated when the TCRbeta library was constructed. TCRdb re-called the PCR reads with MiXCR, one entry per CDR3 protein. The table includes roughly 66,000 distinct CDR3 sequences, just under 5% detected once. The sequencing used PBMCs, mostly from graft donor cells, collected 180 days after TCRalphabeta/CD19-depleted stem cell transplant. These receptors originate from a boy in the first two years of life who had a stem cell transplant for acute myeloid leukemia, so the T cells may come from the graft donor.

This clonotype has a count of ten or more. The chain links TRBV12-3 or TRBV12-4 to TRBJ2-5; no definite D call. Trimming cost V 2 bases and J 5 bases, with 9 bases left between them. The CDR3 runs to 13 residues. The CDR3 sequence is CASSLWVFETQYF. The CDR3, as DNA: TGTGCCAGCAGTTTATGGGTTTTTGAGACCCAGTACTTC.

This clonotype appeared many times. This chain connects TRBV20-1 to TRBJ1-2; D is ambiguous. The V and J ends lost 5 bases and 4 bases respectively, with 5 bases between them. The CDR3 contains 10 residues. Germline V gene data show CDR1 as DFQATT and CDR2 as SNEGSKA (reference sequence). The CDR3 coding sequence is TGCAGTGCTGAGGTCTATGGCTACACCTTC. Translated, it gives CSAEVYGYTF.

The sample holds many counts of this clonotype. The V gene is TRBV5-1, the J gene TRBJ2-7, with TRBD1 identical over 9 bases. V dropped 4 bases and J dropped 3; count of bases not matched to a gene: 2. Germline V gives CDR1 SGHRS, CDR2 YFSETQ. This CDR3 has 13 residues. In nucleotides, the CDR3 is TGCGCCAGCAGCAAGGACAGGGGCTACGAGCAGTACGTC. It codes for CASSKDRGYEQYV.

V and J are TRBV6-1 and TRBJ2-3, with 7 bases lining up with TRBD1. J was trimmed by 2 bases and V by 7 bases; bases with no gene match: 12. Germline CDR1 MNHNS, CDR2 SASEGT. There are 16 residues in the CDR3. This CDR3 reads CASTKQGLTLTDTQYF. Here the CDR3 DNA reads TGTGCCAGCACCAAACAGGGGTTGACCCTCACAGATACGCAGTATTTT.

The table lists this clonotype with many counts. The V and J genes are TRBV12-3 or TRBV12-4 and TRBJ2-5; D could derive from TRBD1 or TRBD2 (6 bases each). Trimming left V 3 bases short and J 3 bases short, with 14 bases between. CDR3 size: 15 residues. The CDR3 loop reads CASSFGGLAKETQYF. Here the CDR3 DNA reads TGTGCCAGCAGTTTTGGGGGGCTTGCTAAAGAGACCCAGTACTTC.

There are many counts of this clonotype. V is TRBV2 and J is TRBJ2-2; no reliable D call. Per the germline V gene, CDR1 is SNHLY and CDR2 is FYNNEI. V lost 4 bases to trimming and J lost 4 bases, with 7 bases between them. The CDR3 sequence is 13 residues long. CDR3 amino acids: CASSARGTGELFF. The CDR3 DNA is TGTGCCAGCAGTGCCCGCGGCACCGGGGAGCTGTTTTTT. Complete variable domain (other parts from reference TRBV2 and TRBJ2-2): EPEVTQTPSHQVTQMGQEVILRCVPISNHLYFYWYRQILGQKVEFLVSFYNNEISEKSEIFDDQFSVERPDGSNFTLKIRSTKLEDSAMYFCASSARGTGELFFGEGSRLTVL.

This clonotype has at least ten counts. V is TRBV6-5 and J is TRBJ2-3; 7 bases are a match to TRBD1. The CDR3 is 17 amino acids. Looked up from germline, CDR1 is MNHEY and CDR2 is SVGAGI. Trimming at V came to 5 bases and at J to 0 bases, leaving 11 bases not matched to a gene. The CDR3: CASSLLGQAGSTDTQYF. The CDR3 DNA reads TGTGCCAGCAGTCTCCTAGGACAGGCCGGTAGCACAGATACGCAGTATTTT.

This clonotype came up many times. V gene TRBV9 combines with J gene TRBJ2-7; 10 bases align to TRBD2. CDR1 is SGDLS and CDR2 is YYNGEE in the germline V gene. The CDR3 covers 15 residues. The trim removed 4 bases at V and 4 bases at J, leaving 8 bases unmatched. The chain's CDR3 is CASSPQAGLAYEQYF. CDR3 nucleotides: TGTGCCAGCAGCCCTCAGGCGGGACTAGCGTACGAGCAGTACTTC.

This clonotype was observed at least ten times. V gene TRBV20-1 combines with J gene TRBJ2-7; D gene uncertain. The CDR3 is 12 residues long. Trimming left V 1 base short and J 7 bases short, with 11 bases between. Germline-derived CDR1 and CDR2 are DFQATT and SNEGSKA (reference sequence). The CDR3 reads CSARGSFLEQYV. The CDR3 coding sequence is TGCAGTGCTAGAGGCAGCTTCCTGGAGCAGTACGTC.

This clonotype came up many times. This rearrangement joins TRBV12-3 or TRBV12-4 to TRBJ2-7, with D perhaps being TRBD1 or TRBD2 (6 bases each). The CDR3 has 14 residues. V lost 7 bases and J lost 0, with 13 bases in between. In DNA, the CDR3 is TGTGCCAGCACCTCGGGGGCCTTCTCCTACGAGCAGTACTTC. This encodes CASTSGAFSYEQYF.